The 19 T cell receptor beta chains in this list originate from one sample, sequenced in a study of T cells in Graves' hyperthyroidism and ophthalmopathy. TCR beta CDR3 regions were amplified from RNA. Primed by the HTBI set, a first-round RT-PCR was run on the TCR CDR3. TCRdb itself ran the multiplex PCR reads through MiXCR, one entry per CDR3 protein. The sample has a few hundred thousand distinct CDR3 sequences, more than 15% seen once; the top ten hold roughly 3%. Sequencing was done on a sample of blood. The receptors were gathered from a woman between 40 and 55 years old with Graves' ophthalmopathy.

The V and J genes are TRBV12-3 or TRBV12-4 and TRBJ2-2; D gene ambiguous. V lost 6 bases and J 6 bases, leaving 17 bases between the germline ends. The CDR3 is 15 amino acids. CDR3 in amino acids: CASSLSFWKAGELFF. In DNA, the CDR3 is TGTGCCAGCAGCCTTAGCTTCTGGAAAGCCGGGGAGCTGTTTTTT.

This clonotype was detected a few times. The chain couples TRBV29-1 to TRBJ2-2; D perhaps matches TRBD2 (6 bases). Trimming removed 7 bases from V and 5 bases from J, with 11 bases in between. The CDR3 length is 12 residues. Germline CDR1 SQVTM, CDR2 ANQGSEA. DNA for the CDR3: TGCAGCGCCCCGCGGGGTACCGGGGAGCTGTTTTTT. Its protein is CSAPRGTGELFF.

Ten or more counts support this clonotype. This chain joins TRBV12-3 or TRBV12-4 and TRBJ2-7, with D unclear. This CDR3 is 11 amino acids long. V was pared by 5 bases and J by 5 bases, with 7 bases between. The CDR3 protein is CASSGLDEQYF. The CDR3 coding sequence is TGTGCCAGCAGTGGGCTCGACGAGCAGTACTTC.

This clonotype turned up a few times. The chain carries TRBV5-6 and TRBJ2-2; D gene uncertain. Germline V gene data show CDR1 as SGHDT and CDR2 as YYEEEE. The CDR3 is 11 amino acids. Trimming stripped 2 bases from V and 7 bases from J, with 3 bases between. CDR3 nucleotide sequence: TGTGCCAGCAGCTTTCGCGGGGAGCTGTTTTTT. Translation gives CASSFRGELFF.

This rearrangement joins TRBV20-1 to TRBJ2-5; 7 nucleotides align to TRBD1. CDR3 length: 14 amino acids. The V gene end was trimmed by 5 bases and the J gene end by 1 base; junction bases not matched to a gene: 7. The V gene's germline CDR1 is DFQATT and CDR2 SNEGSKA (reference sequence). The CDR3 here is CSAPRTGPQETQYF. The CDR3 DNA sequence: TGCAGTGCTCCCCGGACAGGACCCCAAGAGACCCAGTACTTC.

In this sample, this clonotype turned up a few times. This sequence joins TRBV12-3 or TRBV12-4 and TRBJ2-5; 11 nucleotides line up with TRBD2. Trimming cost V 5 bases and J 2 bases; bases outside gene matches: 10. The CDR3 loop spans 17 amino acids. CDR3 bases: TGTGCCAGCAGTCCGTATTGGACTAGCGGGCGTCAAGAGACCCAGTACTTC. This encodes CASSPYWTSGRQETQYF.

The J gene is TRBJ1-4, the V gene TRBV6-5; tentatively, D is TRBD1 (5 bases). Germline-derived CDR1 and CDR2 are MNHEY and SVGAGI. V dropped 2 bases and J dropped 7 bases, with 17 bases sitting between them. This CDR3 region has 16 residues. CDR3 nucleotide sequence: TGTGCCAGCAGTTACGGCCCGGGCAGCGGGGCTGAAAAACTGTTTTTT. It specifies CASSYGPGSGAEKLFF.

Many counts were recorded for this clonotype. The chain joins TRBV19 to TRBJ2-1; D gene uncertain. The germline gives CDR1 LNHDA, CDR2 SQIVND (reference sequence). V was clipped by 3 bases and J by 7 bases, with 16 bases between them. There are 15 residues in the CDR3. The CDR3 loop is CASSMPHGRANEQFF. For the CDR3, the DNA is TGTGCCAGTAGTATGCCCCACGGTCGGGCGAATGAGCAGTTCTTC. Looking up the rest from reference TRBV19 and TRBJ2-1 gives the full variable domain: DGGITQSPKYLFRKEGQNVTLSCEQNLNHDAMYWYRQDPGQGLRLIYYSQIVNDFQKGDIAEGYSVSREKKESFPLTVTSAQKNPTAFYLCASSMPHGRANEQFFGPGTRLTVL.

This sequence joins TRBV2 and TRBJ2-5; possible D gene TRBD2, 7 bases. Germline loops: CDR1 SNHLY, CDR2 FYNNEI. With 10 bases removed from V and 3 bases from J, the gap between germline ends came to 21 bases. The CDR3 loop spans 15 amino acids. CDR3: CANRFGGGGKETQYF. CDR3 coding DNA: TGTGCCAACCGCTTCGGGGGCGGGGGAAAAGAGACCCAGTACTTC.

The chain uses TRBV6-1 and TRBJ2-5; D may be TRBD2 (7 bases). This CDR3 contains 17 residues. The germline CDR1 and CDR2 sequences are MNHNS and SASEGT. V shed 8 bases and J shed 2 bases, with 24 bases lying between them. The CDR3 is CASWRGEGIGAQETQYF. CDR3 coding DNA: TGTGCCAGCTGGAGGGGGGAGGGGATCGGGGCACAAGAGACCCAGTACTTC.

This clonotype was observed many times. This CDR3 is CASRDTPKTWEQFF. The CDR3 DNA is TGTGCCAGCAGGGACACCCCAAAGACGTGGGAGCAGTTCTTC. The V and J genes are TRBV3-1 and TRBJ2-1, with D perhaps TRBD1 (5 bases). This CDR3 comprises 14 residues. The germline V gene encodes CDR1 LGHDT and CDR2 YNNKEL (reference sequence). V was cut by 6 bases and J by 10 bases, with 19 bases left in between.

This chain connects TRBV7-9 to TRBJ1-3; no firm D call. The V gene lost 8 bases and the J gene lost 1 base, with 12 bases spanning the gap. The CDR3 consists of 14 residues. Germline V gene lookup returns CDR1 SEHNR and CDR2 FQNEAQ (reference sequence). Written as DNA, the CDR3 is TGTGCCAGCGGCCCACTGCCGTCTGGAAACACCATATATTTT. As protein: CASGPLPSGNTIYF.

In regard to this clonotype: This could be a read error, since a much larger clone is one nucleotide away. V is TRBV28 and J is TRBJ2-1, with 7 bases lining up with TRBD1. In germline, CDR1 is MDHEN, CDR2 SYDVKM. The CDR3 consists of 16 residues. The CDR3 reads CASNTYDRESYNERFF. The DNA of the CDR3 is TGTGCCAGCAACACCTACGACAGGGAGTCCTACAATGAGCGGTTCTTC.

This clonotype has at least ten counts. The V call is TRBV3-1, the J call TRBJ2-1; D is unresolved. Germline values: CDR1 LGHDT, CDR2 YNNKEL (reference sequence). The CDR3 runs 12 residues. Trimming cost V 5 bases and J 10 bases, with 12 bases left between them. This chain's CDR3 is CASSFTLREQFF. The CDR3 DNA is TGTGCCAGCAGCTTCACTCTTCGAGAGCAGTTCTTC.

The J gene is TRBJ2-5, the V gene TRBV19, with D possibly TRBD1 on 5 matching bases. The CDR3 totals 14 residues. V was cut by 3 bases and J by 5 bases, with 13 bases left in between. Germline V CDR1 and CDR2: LNHDA, SQIVND (reference sequence). CDR3 amino acids: CASSITGQGETQYF. In nucleotides, the CDR3 is TGTGCCAGTAGTATCACTGGACAAGGCGAGACCCAGTACTTC.

This clonotype has at least ten counts. The CDR3 DNA reads as TGTGCCGCCGGGACAGGATTTTATTCACCCCTCCACTTT. Its translation: CAAGTGFYSPLHF. The V gene is TRBV10-3, the J gene TRBJ1-6; TRBD1 aligns across 8 bases. The CDR3 runs to 13 residues. The V segment lost 11 bases and the J segment 8 bases; nucleotides outside the gene matches: 8. CDR1 and CDR2 from the germline V gene are ENHRY and SYGVKD.

The rearrangement joins TRBV20-1 to TRBJ2-7, with a tentative D call TRBD2 (5 bases). The germline gives CDR1 DFQATT, CDR2 SNEGSKA (reference sequence). There are 12 residues in the CDR3. V lost 5 bases and J 5 bases, leaving 13 bases between the germline ends. CDR3: CSARPSPNEQYF. CDR3 in DNA: TGCAGTGCTCGCCCTAGCCCCAACGAGCAGTACTTC.

There are many counts of this clonotype. V usage is TRBV12-3 or TRBV12-4 and J usage is TRBJ1-1; no clear D gene. V lost 4 bases, J lost 4 bases, and 13 bases lay in between. The CDR3 length is 14 residues. In DNA, the CDR3 is TGTGCCAGCAGTTCTCTCTTCGTTGGCACTGAAGCTTTCTTT. The encoded protein is CASSSLFVGTEAFF.

The sample holds many counts of this clonotype. The chain employs TRBV7-2 and TRBJ1-4; D gene ambiguous. The CDR3 sequence is 16 residues long. The germline V gene has CDR1 SGHTA and CDR2 FQGNSA. V was cut by 4 bases and J by 4 bases, with 16 bases left in between. CDR3: CASSSNSGRSNEKLFF. CDR3 nucleotide sequence: TGTGCCAGCAGCTCCAATTCAGGAAGGAGTAATGAAAAACTGTTTTTT. The full variable domain, with the rest looked up from reference TRBV7-2 and TRBJ1-4, is GAGVSQSPSNKVTEKGKDVELRCDPISGHTALYWYRQSLGQGLEFLIYFQGNSAPDKSGLPSDRFSAERTGGSVSTLTIQRTQQEDSAVYLCASSSNSGRSNEKLFFGSGTQLSVL.